This TCR beta chain appears in the sequencing data of a study of T cell changes during pregnancy in multiple sclerosis. Germline CDR1 reads WNHNN; CDR2 reads SYGVQD (reference sequence). With 4 bases clipped from V and 4 bases from J, the junction kept 11 bases outside the gene matches. The CDR3 consists of 19 residues. The data were produced by immunoSEQ multiplex PCR, yet TCRdb's version contains in-frame clones alone and is incomplete. Of about 100,000 clones in the sample, around 93% were seen once. V usage is TRBV10-1 and J usage is TRBJ2-6, with 12 bases lining up with TRBD1. The TCR originated in a female donor with multiple sclerosis, enrolled in a pregnancy study. Material: peripheral blood, obtained after pregnancy. CDR3 sequence: CASSVLPGQGAAGANVLTF. The CDR3, as DNA: TGCGCCAGCAGTGTGCTCCCGGGACAGGGGGCTGCCGGGGCCAACGTCCTGACTTTC.